This T cell receptor (beta chain) was captured by sequencing in a study of cytomegalovirus exposure and HLA in healthy donors. Study-wide findings and caveats: A few V segments could not be told apart, such as TRBV6-2 and TRBV6-3, and were left out.

The germline CDR1 and CDR2 sequences are MNHNY and SVGAGI (reference sequence). This CDR3 is built from 14 residues. Trimming removed 6 bases at V and 4 bases at J, with 12 bases between. It was healthy bone marrow donors who served as donors. Worth noting for this clone: Its cognate antigen is unknown.

The PCR made use of 60 Vbeta and 13 Jbeta primers. The data were produced by immunoSEQ multiplex PCR, yet TCRdb's version contains in-frame clones alone and is incomplete. The sample carries about 97,000 clones, about 60% recorded once. The chain couples TRBV6-6 to TRBJ1-4; possibly TRBD1 for D (5 bases). The sequencing input was PBMCs. This TCR was recovered from a human donor in good health. The CDR3 loop is CASRPGLLNEKLFF. CDR3 DNA sequence: TGTGCCAGCAGACCGGGACTGCTTAATGAAAAACTGTTTTTT.